Listed below are T cell receptor beta chains from one sample, sequenced in a study of regulatory T cells in long-lasting Graves disease. TCRdb reanalysed the multiplex PCR reads using MiXCR and keeps one entry per CDR3 protein. This sample has approximately 250,000 distinct CDR3 sequences, with about 18% found just once. The input for sequencing was peripheral blood mononuclear cells (PBMCs), taken at new diagnosis, from a patient treated with antithyroid drugs. The receptor set was obtained from a female donor with Graves disease. CDR3s include the opening cysteine and the closing phenylalanine or tryptophan. The order of the fields is V gene, D gene, J gene, clone size, CDR3 protein, CDR3 DNA. D genes are given only for firm matches. Part of the rows lack a size; the others show once, few, many or a class for expanded clones.

v_gene: TRBV14; d_gene: NA; j_gene: TRBJ1-2; abundance: many; CDR3aa: CASAQGSGGNGYTF; CDR3nt: TGTGCCAGCGCACAGGGCTCAGGTGGAAATGGCTACACCTTC
v_gene: TRBV30; d_gene: TRBD1; j_gene: TRBJ1-1; abundance: NA; CDR3aa: CAWNPGGEVEAFF; CDR3nt: TGTGCCTGGAACCCAGGGGGAGAGGTTGAAGCTTTCTTT
v_gene: TRBV7-8; d_gene: NA; j_gene: TRBJ1-1; abundance: many; CDR3aa: CASSPSRGETEAFF; CDR3nt: TGTGCCAGCAGCCCATCTAGAGGGGAAACTGAAGCTTTCTTT
v_gene: TRBV20-1; d_gene: NA; j_gene: TRBJ2-7; abundance: many; CDR3aa: CSARVEGYEQYF; CDR3nt: TGCAGTGCTAGAGTTGAGGGCTACGAGCAGTACTTC
v_gene: TRBV9; d_gene: NA; j_gene: TRBJ2-7; abundance: many; CDR3aa: CASSQGRHEQYF; CDR3nt: TGTGCCAGCAGCCAGGGGAGACACGAGCAGTACTTC
v_gene: TRBV10-3; d_gene: NA; j_gene: TRBJ2-7; abundance: many; CDR3aa: CAISESPRDSLYEQYF; CDR3nt: TGTGCCATCAGTGAGTCTCCCCGGGACTCACTCTACGAGCAGTACTTC
v_gene: TRBV20-1; d_gene: NA; j_gene: TRBJ2-1; abundance: once; CDR3aa: CSARIRRSSYNEQFF; CDR3nt: TGCAGTGCTAGGATTCGGCGGAGCTCCTACAATGAGCAGTTCTTC
v_gene: TRBV9; d_gene: TRBD2; j_gene: TRBJ2-1; abundance: NA; CDR3aa: CASSVSSGTPNEQFF; CDR3nt: TGTGCCAGCAGCGTAAGTAGCGGGACCCCCAATGAGCAGTTCTTC
v_gene: TRBV14; d_gene: NA; j_gene: TRBJ2-6; abundance: few; CDR3aa: CASSLTGEGGANVLTF; CDR3nt: TGTGCCAGCAGCCTGACAGGGGAGGGTGGGGCCAACGTCCTGACTTTC
v_gene: TRBV9; d_gene: NA; j_gene: TRBJ2-7; abundance: many; CDR3aa: CASSVNDYYEQYF; CDR3nt: TGTGCCAGCAGCGTAAATGACTACTACGAGCAGTACTTC
v_gene: TRBV9; d_gene: TRBD2; j_gene: TRBJ2-7; abundance: many; CDR3aa: CASSIRLAGYEQYF; CDR3nt: TGTGCCAGCAGCATCAGACTAGCCGGCTACGAGCAGTACTTC
v_gene: TRBV11-3; d_gene: NA; j_gene: TRBJ1-1; abundance: many; CDR3aa: CASSAGFSDPEAFF; CDR3nt: TGTGCCAGCAGCGCAGGGTTCTCGGACCCTGAAGCTTTCTTT